This T cell receptor beta chain was obtained from a study of tumour-infiltrating T cells in Burkitt lymphoma. As for the study in general: Overall and progression-free survival were predicted by productive clonality.

Clones were read by immunoSEQ multiplex PCR, and TCRdb kept only the in-frame ones, dropping some. The sample lists approximately 2,000 clones; around 18% were seen once. This clone came up a few times. Between the trimmed V and J ends, which lost 3 bases and 5 bases, there was a span of 8 bases. Germline CDR1 reads SGHDN; CDR2 reads FVKESK. The CDR3 is 12 residues long. Sequencing was carried out using tumor tissue. This chain uses TRBV14 with TRBJ2-7, with D uncertain. The TCR sequence derives from a human donor with diffuse large B-cell lymphoma. CDR3 protein: CASSHKLDEQYF. The DNA for the CDR3 is TGTGCCAGCAGCCACAAGCTCGACGAGCAGTACTTC.